One and the same sample provided the 4 T cell receptor beta chains below, sequenced in a study of blood T cells in healthy people across ages. A J-beta primer mix and a sample-barcoded 5' primer were used in a second PCR of about 7 to 12 cycles. A single record per CDR3 protein comes from TCRdb applying MiXCR to the 5' RACE reads. The sample lists approximately 580,000 distinct CDR3 sequences, about 25% occurring once. The same specimen was also included in a second study, on T cells of mothers and their children.

Sequencing was done on a sample of blood. The receptors were gathered from a boy between 10 and 17 years old in good health.

The chain links TRBV20-1 to TRBJ2-1, with 8 bases aligning to TRBD2. Trimming removed 2 bases from V and 0 bases from J; junction bases left unmatched: 6. From germline, CDR1 is DFQATT and CDR2 SNEGSKA (reference sequence). The CDR3 is 16 amino acids. This CDR3 reads CSARTTSGASYNEQFF. Written as DNA, the CDR3 is TGCAGTGCTAGAACCACTAGCGGTGCCTCCTACAATGAGCAGTTCTTC.

This clonotype has just a few counts. The chain employs TRBV28 and TRBJ2-7; 7 bases are shared with TRBD1. V was pared by 3 bases and J by 5 bases, with 10 bases of the junction left unmatched. The CDR3 totals 15 residues. Germline CDR1 reads MDHEN; CDR2 reads SYDVKM. For the CDR3, the DNA is TGTGCCAGCAGTTTCTCCAGGGGGTCTAACAACGAGCAGTACTTC. Translating gives CASSFSRGSNNEQYF. The entire variable domain, with the rest obtained from reference TRBV28 and TRBJ2-7, is as follows: DVKVTQSSRYLVKRTGEKVFLECVQDMDHENMFWYRQDPGLGLRLIYFSYDVKMKEKGDIPEGYSVSREKKERFSLILESASTNQTSMYLCASSFSRGSNNEQYFGPGTRLTVT.

The rearrangement links TRBV6-5 to TRBJ2-7; the D is unclear. The CDR3 has 13 amino acids. Between the trimmed V and J ends, which lost 2 bases and 1 base, there was a span of 6 bases. Germline loops: CDR1 MNHEY, CDR2 SVGAGI. CDR3 DNA sequence: TGTGCCAGCAGTTACAGGTCTTCCTACGAGCAGTACTTC. Encoded protein: CASSYRSSYEQYF.

The chain has TRBV20-1 and TRBJ1-2, with a possible D match to TRBD1 (5 bases). The CDR3 spans 11 residues. The germline gives CDR1 DFQATT, CDR2 SNEGSKA (reference sequence). Trimming left V 3 bases short and J 5 bases short, with 7 bases between. The CDR3 coding sequence is TGCAGTGCTAGGCCAGGGTATGGCTACACCTTC. It codes for CSARPGYGYTF.